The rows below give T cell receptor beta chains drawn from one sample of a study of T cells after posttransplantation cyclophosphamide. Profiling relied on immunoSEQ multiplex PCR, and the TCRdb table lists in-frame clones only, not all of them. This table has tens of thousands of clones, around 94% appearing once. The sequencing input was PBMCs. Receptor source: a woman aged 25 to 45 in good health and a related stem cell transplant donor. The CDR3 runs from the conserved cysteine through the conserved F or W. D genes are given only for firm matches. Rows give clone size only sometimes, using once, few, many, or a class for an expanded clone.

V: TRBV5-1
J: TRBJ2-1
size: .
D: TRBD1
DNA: TGCGCCAGCAGCTTTATTACAGGGGGCAATGAGCAGTTCTTC
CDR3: CASSFITGGNEQFF

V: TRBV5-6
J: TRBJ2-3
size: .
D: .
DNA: TGTGCCAGCAGCCTCCCCGACAGCAGGACAGATACGCAGTATTTT
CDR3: CASSLPDSRTDTQYF

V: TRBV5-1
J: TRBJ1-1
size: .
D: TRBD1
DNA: TGCGCCAGCAGCTGGACGACCGGACAGGGGACCTCTGAAGCTTTCTTT
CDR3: CASSWTTGQGTSEAFF

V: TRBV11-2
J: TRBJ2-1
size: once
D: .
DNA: TGTGCCAGCAGCTGGACAGACTACAATGAGCAGTTCTTC
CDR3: CASSWTDYNEQFF

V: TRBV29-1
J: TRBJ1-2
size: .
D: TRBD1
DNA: TGCAGCGTTGTAGAGACAGGGGGCGACTATGGCTACACCTTC
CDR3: CSVVETGGDYGYTF

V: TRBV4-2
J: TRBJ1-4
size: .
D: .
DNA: TGTGCCAGCAGCCAATCACAGGGTAACGAAAAACTGTTTTTT
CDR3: CASSQSQGNEKLFF

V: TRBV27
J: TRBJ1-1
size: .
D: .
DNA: TGTGCCAGCAGAAGGGGGTCTAACGTGAACACTGAAGCTTTCTTT
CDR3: CASRRGSNVNTEAFF

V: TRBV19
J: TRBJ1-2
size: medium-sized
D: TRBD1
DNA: TGTGCCAGTAGTGCGCGGACAGGGGGCGCAATTGACTATGGCTACACCTTC
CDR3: CASSARTGGAIDYGYTF

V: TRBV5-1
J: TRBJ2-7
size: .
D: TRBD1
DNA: TGCGCCAGCAGCGGGACAGGGGGTGACTACGAGCAGTACTTC
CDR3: CASSGTGGDYEQYF

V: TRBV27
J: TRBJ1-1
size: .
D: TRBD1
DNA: TGTGCCAGCAGTTTTACTACGACAGGGAGGAACACTGAAGCTTTCTTT
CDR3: CASSFTTTGRNTEAFF

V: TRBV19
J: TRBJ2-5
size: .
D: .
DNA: TGTGCCAGTAGTGGCCTAGCGCGCCAAGAGACCCAGTACTTC
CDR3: CASSGLARQETQYF